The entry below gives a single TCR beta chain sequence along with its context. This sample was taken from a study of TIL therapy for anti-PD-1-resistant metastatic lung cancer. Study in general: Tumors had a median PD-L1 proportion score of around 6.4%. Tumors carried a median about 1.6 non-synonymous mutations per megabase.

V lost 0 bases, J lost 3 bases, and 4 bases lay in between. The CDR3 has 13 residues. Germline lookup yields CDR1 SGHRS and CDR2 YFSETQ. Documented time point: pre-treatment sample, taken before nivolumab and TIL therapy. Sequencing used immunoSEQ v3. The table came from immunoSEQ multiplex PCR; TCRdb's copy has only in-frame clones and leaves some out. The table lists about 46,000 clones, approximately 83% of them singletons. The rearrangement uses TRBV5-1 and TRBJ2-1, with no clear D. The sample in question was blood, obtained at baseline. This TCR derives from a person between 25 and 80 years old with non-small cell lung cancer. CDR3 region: CASSLGGYNEQFF. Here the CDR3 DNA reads TGCGCCAGCAGCTTGGGGGGCTACAATGAGCAGTTCTTC.